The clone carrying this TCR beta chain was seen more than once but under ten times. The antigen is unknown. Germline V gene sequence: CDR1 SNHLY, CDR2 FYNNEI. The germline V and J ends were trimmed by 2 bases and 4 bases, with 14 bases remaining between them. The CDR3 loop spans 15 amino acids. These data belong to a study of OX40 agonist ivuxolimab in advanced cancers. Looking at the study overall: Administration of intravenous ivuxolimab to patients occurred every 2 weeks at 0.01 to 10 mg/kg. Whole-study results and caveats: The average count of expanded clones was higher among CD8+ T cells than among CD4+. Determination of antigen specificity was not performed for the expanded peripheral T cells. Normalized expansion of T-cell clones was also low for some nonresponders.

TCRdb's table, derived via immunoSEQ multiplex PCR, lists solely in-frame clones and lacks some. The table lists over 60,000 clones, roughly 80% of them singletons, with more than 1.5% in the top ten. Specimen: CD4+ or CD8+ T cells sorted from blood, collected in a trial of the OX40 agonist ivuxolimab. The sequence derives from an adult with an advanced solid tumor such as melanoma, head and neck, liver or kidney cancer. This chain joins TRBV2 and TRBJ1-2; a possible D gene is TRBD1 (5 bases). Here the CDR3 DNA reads TGTGCCAGCAGTGAAACGCAAGGGGATGTCTATGGCTACACCTTC. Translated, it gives CASSETQGDVYGYTF.